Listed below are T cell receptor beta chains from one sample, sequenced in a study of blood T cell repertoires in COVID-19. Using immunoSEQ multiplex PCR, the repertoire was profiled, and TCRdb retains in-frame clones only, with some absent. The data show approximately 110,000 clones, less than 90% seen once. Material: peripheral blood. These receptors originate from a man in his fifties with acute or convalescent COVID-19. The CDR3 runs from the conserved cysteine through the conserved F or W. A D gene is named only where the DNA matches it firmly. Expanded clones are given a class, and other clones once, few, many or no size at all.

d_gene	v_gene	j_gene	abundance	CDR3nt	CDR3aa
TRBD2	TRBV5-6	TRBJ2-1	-	TGTGCCAGCAGCTCCTCGAGGCGGGAGTCCTACAATGAGCAGTTCTTC	CASSSSRRESYNEQFF
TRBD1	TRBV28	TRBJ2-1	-	TGTGCCAGCAGTTTGGGACAGGGGGGATACAATGAGCAGTTCTTC	CASSLGQGGYNEQFF
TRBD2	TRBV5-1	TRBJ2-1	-	TGCGCCAGCAGGCTAGCGGGCTCCTACAATGAGCAGTTCTTC	CASRLAGSYNEQFF
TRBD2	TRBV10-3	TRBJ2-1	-	TGTGCCATCAGTGGTGCCCTAGCGGGTGGCGGTAAGCAGTTCTTC	CAISGALAGGGKQFF
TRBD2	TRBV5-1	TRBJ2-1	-	TGCGCCAGCAGCTTAGAAGTAGCGGGACATGAGCAGTTCTTC	CASSLEVAGHEQFF
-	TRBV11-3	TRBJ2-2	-	TGTGCCAGCAGCCAGGACTGGTACACCGGGGAGCTGTTTTTT	CASSQDWYTGELFF
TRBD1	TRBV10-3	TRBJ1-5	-	TGTGCCATCAGCACAGGGGAAAGCAATCAGCCCCAGCATTTT	CAISTGESNQPQHF
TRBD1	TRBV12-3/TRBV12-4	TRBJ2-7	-	TGTGCCAGCAGTTTGGGACAGGCTGGCGAGCAGTACTTC	CASSLGQAGEQYF
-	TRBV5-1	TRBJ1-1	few	TGCGCCAGCAGCTTGGCCTCCCGGACGGGGGTTGAAGCTTTCTTT	CASSLASRTGVEAFF
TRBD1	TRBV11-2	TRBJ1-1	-	TGTGCCAGCAGCTTAGCAGGGGGACGGGCAAACACTGAAGCTTTCTTT	CASSLAGGRANTEAFF
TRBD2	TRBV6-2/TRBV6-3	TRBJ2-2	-	TGTGCCAGCAGTTTCACTAGCGGGAGGGCTTCCGGGGAGCTGTTTTTT	CASSFTSGRASGELFF
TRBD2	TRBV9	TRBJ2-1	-	TGTGCCAGCAGCGTAGGGGTAGCGGGGTACAATGAGCAGTTCTTC	CASSVGVAGYNEQFF
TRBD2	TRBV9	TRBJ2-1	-	TGTGCCAGCAGCGTAGGACTAGCGGAGTACAATGAGCAGTTCTTC	CASSVGLAEYNEQFF
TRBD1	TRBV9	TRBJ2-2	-	TGTGCCAGCAGCGTCCAGGGGGCTTGGGACGCCGGGGAGCTGTTTTTT	CASSVQGAWDAGELFF
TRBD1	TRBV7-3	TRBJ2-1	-	TGTGCCAGCAGCTCCGGGACAGGGGGCCAGCAGTTCTTC	CASSSGTGGQQFF
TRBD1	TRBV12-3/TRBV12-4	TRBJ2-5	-	TGTGCCAGCAGTTCCGACAGGGAAGAGACCCAGTACTTC	CASSSDREETQYF
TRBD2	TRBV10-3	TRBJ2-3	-	TGTGCCATCAGTGTGGGAGCGGGAGGAAGAGATACGCAGTATTTT	CAISVGAGGRDTQYF
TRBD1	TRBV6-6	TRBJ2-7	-	TGTGCCAGCAGTTTCCGGGACAGGGGTTCCTACGAGCAGTACTTC	CASSFRDRGSYEQYF
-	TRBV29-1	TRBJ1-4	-	TGCAGCGTTCGTCCTGCAGGGGCTAATGAAAAACTGTTTTTT	CSVRPAGANEKLFF
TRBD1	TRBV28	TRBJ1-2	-	TGTGCCAGCAATGGGGACAGGGGGCTCGGCTACACCTTC	CASNGDRGLGYTF
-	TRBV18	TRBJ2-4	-	TGTGCCAGCTCACCACTCCCGCGGGGTGGGGGCAAAAACATTCAGTACTTC	CASSPLPRGGGKNIQYF
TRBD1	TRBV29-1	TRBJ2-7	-	TGCAGCGTTCGGACAGGGGACGAGCAGTACTTC	CSVRTGDEQYF
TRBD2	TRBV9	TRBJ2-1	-	TGTGCCAGCAGCGTATTAAGCGGGAGCTACAATGAGCAGTTCTTC	CASSVLSGSYNEQFF
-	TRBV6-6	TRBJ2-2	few	TGTGCCAGCAGGGCGGGACAGCACACCGGGGAGCTGTTTTTT	CASRAGQHTGELFF
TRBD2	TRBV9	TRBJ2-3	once	TGTGCCAGCAGCGTAGGAGGACTAGCAAAAGATACGCAGTATTTT	CASSVGGLAKDTQYF
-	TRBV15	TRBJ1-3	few	TGTGCCACCAGCATAGGACAGCGAAGCTCTGGAAACACCATATATTTT	CATSIGQRSSGNTIYF
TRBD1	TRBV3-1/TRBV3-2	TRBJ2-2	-	TGTGCCAGCAGCCAAGAAGGGACAGAACCGAACACCGGGGAGCTGTTTTTT	CASSQEGTEPNTGELFF
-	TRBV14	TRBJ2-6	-	TGTGCCAGCAGCCAAGCGGGGTGGCCCTCTGGGGCCAACGTCCTGACTTTC	CASSQAGWPSGANVLTF
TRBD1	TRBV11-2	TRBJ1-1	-	TGTGCCAGCAGCCGAGCTCGGACAGGGGTGGGCACTGAAGCTTTCTTT	CASSRARTGVGTEAFF
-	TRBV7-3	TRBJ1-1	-	TGTGCCAGCAGCTTATCGGTGAACACTGAAGCTTTCTTT	CASSLSVNTEAFF
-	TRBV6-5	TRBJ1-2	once	TGTGCCAGCAGGTCCTCGAGGAACTATGGCTACACCTTC	CASRSSRNYGYTF
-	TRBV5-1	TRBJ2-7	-	TGCGCCAGCAGCTCGTCAGCGGGTAACTCCTACGAGCAGTACTTC	CASSSSAGNSYEQYF
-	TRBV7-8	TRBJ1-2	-	TGTGCCAGCAGCTTGGCCTCGGGGGGTTCTAACTATGGCTACACCTTC	CASSLASGGSNYGYTF
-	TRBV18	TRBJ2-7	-	TGTGCCAGCTCGTCATTATCTAGGGGGAAGGGCCTTTACGAGCAGTACTTC	CASSSLSRGKGLYEQYF
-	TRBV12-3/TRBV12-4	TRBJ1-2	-	TGTGCCAGCACCCTGGGGGGTATCGGCTACACCTTC	CASTLGGIGYTF
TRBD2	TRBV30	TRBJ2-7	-	TGTGCCTGGAGTCCCAATAGCGGGAGGCAGTACTTC	CAWSPNSGRQYF
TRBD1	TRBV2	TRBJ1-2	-	TGTGCCAGAAGACAGGGCGGCTATGGCTACACCTTC	CARRQGGYGYTF
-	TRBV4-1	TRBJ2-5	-	TGCGCCAGCAGCCAACAGGGGACGGAAGAGACCCAGTACTTC	CASSQQGTEETQYF
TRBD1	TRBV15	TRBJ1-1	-	TGTGCCACCAGCACCCCCGGGACAGGGGTCGACACTGAAGCTTTCTTT	CATSTPGTGVDTEAFF
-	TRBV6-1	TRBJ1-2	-	TGTGCCAGCAGTGAGAGGGCGTCATATGGCTACACCTTC	CASSERASYGYTF
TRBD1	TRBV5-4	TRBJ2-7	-	TGTGCCAGCAGCCGGACAAGGGGACAGGGTGTTTACGAGCAGTACTTC	CASSRTRGQGVYEQYF
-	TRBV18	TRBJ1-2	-	TGTGCCAGCTCACCCCGACAGGTTCGGGACTATGGCTACACCTTC	CASSPRQVRDYGYTF
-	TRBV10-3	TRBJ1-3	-	TGTGCCGTCGCCGAGGGATCCGACGGAAACACCATATATTTT	CAVAEGSDGNTIYF
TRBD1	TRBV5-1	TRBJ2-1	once	TGCGCCAGCAGCTTGGATCCCTGGACAGGGGGCGGCAATGAGCAGTTCTTC	CASSLDPWTGGGNEQFF
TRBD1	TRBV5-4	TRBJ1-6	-	TGTGCCAGCAGCCTCGGACAGGGCCGTAATTCACCCCTCCACTTT	CASSLGQGRNSPLHF
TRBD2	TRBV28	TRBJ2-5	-	TGTGCCAGCAGGGGGGAGCGGGAGTTTCAAGAGACCCAGTACTTC	CASRGEREFQETQYF
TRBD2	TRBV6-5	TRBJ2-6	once	TGTGCCAGCATCGGGGGGTCCTCTGGGGCCAACGTCCTGACTTTC	CASIGGSSGANVLTF